The 2 T cell receptor beta chains in this list originate from one sample, sequenced in a study of T cells in localized non-small cell lung cancer (TCRdb year 2020). The library relied on the immunoSEQ multiplex PCR assay. This is the immuneACCESS table as TCRdb keeps it, with only in-frame sequences that have V and J called. A part of the clones is gone; compared with another copy, unresolved V genes explain less than half, and the rest is unexplained. The sample yields under 40,000 clones; about 90% were counted once. The ten biggest clones cover around 17% of the sample. The sample consisted of peripheral blood mononuclear cells, taken before any cancer treatment. The receptor set was obtained from a man between 40 and 70 years old with stage III lung adenocarcinoma.

The chain uses TRBV5-1 and TRBJ1-6; 9 bases match TRBD1. The junction had 7 bases not matched to a gene; V was cut back by 0 bases and J by 9 bases. CDR3 length: 16 amino acids. CDR1 SGHRS and CDR2 YFSETQ come from the germline V gene. The CDR3 coding sequence is TGCGCCAGCAGCTTGGGACGAGGACAGGGGTTTTCACCCCTCCACTTT. This translates into CASSLGRGQGFSPLHF. The complete variable domain, with remaining parts taken from reference TRBV5-1 and TRBJ1-6, reads KAGVTQTPRYLIKTRGQQVTLSCSPISGHRSVSWYQQTPGQGLQFLFEYFSETQRNKGNFPGRFSGRQFSNSRSEMNVSTLELGDSALYLCASSLGRGQGFSPLHFGNGTRLTVT.

The chain recombines TRBV9 with TRBJ1-3, with D perhaps TRBD1 (5 bases). V lost 2 bases, J lost 1 base, and 10 bases lay in between. The CDR3 totals 15 residues. Per germline, CDR1 SGDLS and CDR2 YYNGEE. The CDR3 region is CASSVQGFSGNTIYF. The CDR3 DNA is TGTGCCAGCAGCGTCCAGGGCTTTTCTGGAAACACCATATATTTT.